Each of the 27 T cell receptor beta chains below was sequenced from the same sample in a study of blood T cell repertoires in COVID-19. The repertoire was sequenced with immunoSEQ multiplex PCR; TCRdb's copy has only in-frame clones and lacks some. The profile shows 290,000 or so clones, roughly 80% of them singletons. Sequenced sample: PBMCs or T cells enriched from blood (not recorded which). Source of these receptors: a man aged 40-49 years who had been exposed to COVID-19.

This chain links TRBV7-9 with TRBJ1-2; D remains unclear. The CDR3 totals 13 residues. V gave up 3 bases and J gave up 8 bases, with 13 bases separating them. Germline CDR1 and CDR2: SEHNR and FQNEAQ (reference sequence). CDR3 nucleotides: TGTGCCAGCAGCTTTGAGGCCTCGGGAGGCTACACCTTC. This codes for CASSFEASGGYTF.

The rearrangement links TRBV18 to TRBJ1-5; TRBD1 might be the D (6 bases). V was shortened by 3 bases and J by 6 bases, with 15 bases between the two germline ends. There are 15 residues in the CDR3. Germline V lookup: CDR1 KGHSH, CDR2 LQKENI. CDR3 coding DNA: TGTGCCAGCTCACCGGGTCAGGGGACGGCTCAGCCCCAGCATTTT. This codes for CASSPGQGTAQPQHF.

The V gene is TRBV24-1, the J gene TRBJ2-5; D perhaps matches TRBD1 (6 bases). Germline V lookup: CDR1 KGHDR, CDR2 SFDVKD. CDR3 length: 13 residues. Trimming cost V 7 bases and J 4 bases, with 12 bases left between them. The CDR3 bases are TGTGCCACCAGGCAGGGGCTGGGAGAGACCCAGTACTTC. This translates into CATRQGLGETQYF.

CDR3: CATGQDRTGELFF. CDR3 sequence (DNA): TGTGCCACCGGACAGGATCGCACCGGGGAGCTGTTTTTT. The rearrangement joins TRBV19 to TRBJ2-2; 7 nucleotides align to TRBD1. Germline assignment: CDR1 LNHDA and CDR2 SQIVND (reference sequence). The CDR3 runs to 13 residues. V lost 10 bases to trimming and J lost 4 bases; unmatched junction nucleotides: 6. Full variable domain (missing parts from reference TRBV19 and TRBJ2-2): DGGITQSPKYLFRKEGQNVTLSCEQNLNHDAMYWYRQDPGQGLRLIYYSQIVNDFQKGDIAEGYSVSREKKESFPLTVTSAQKNPTAFYLCATGQDRTGELFFGEGSRLTVL.

V usage is TRBV2 and J usage is TRBJ1-5; D gene uncertain. This CDR3 spans 12 amino acids. The germline CDR1 and CDR2 sequences are SNHLY and FYNNEI. Trimming shortened V by 4 bases and J by 3 bases, and 4 bases separated the two germline ends. As DNA, the CDR3 is TGTGCCAGCAGTGTGGCCAATCAGCCCCAGCATTTT. It translates to CASSVANQPQHF.

The rearrangement joins TRBV6-2 or TRBV6-3 to TRBJ2-1, with 16 bases fitting TRBD2. Looked up from germline, CDR1 is MNHEY and CDR2 is SVGEGT. The CDR3 consists of 18 residues. The V gene end was trimmed by 6 bases and the J gene end by 2 bases; junction bases not matched to a gene: 7. CDR3 sequence: CASSPGTSGRAPYNEQFF. DNA for the CDR3: TGTGCCAGCAGCCCCGGGACTAGCGGGAGGGCCCCCTACAATGAGCAGTTCTTC.

DNA for the CDR3: TGTGCCAGCAGCCCAGGGATTAGCAATCAGCCCCAGCATTTT. It translates to CASSPGISNQPQHF. The V gene is TRBV27, the J gene TRBJ1-5, with a possible D match to TRBD1 (5 bases). Germline CDR1 and CDR2: MNHEY and SMNVEV (reference sequence). The CDR3 runs to 14 residues. The V end was cut by 6 bases, the J end by 0 bases, with 9 bases between.

The genes are TRBV16 and TRBJ2-5; 9 bases agree with TRBD1. This CDR3 is built from 16 residues. The J segment lost 5 bases and the V segment lost 2 bases, leaving 9 bases of the junction unmatched. The germline V gene has CDR1 KGHSY and CDR2 FQNENV. The CDR3, as DNA: TGTGCCAGCAGCCAACTGGACAGGGGACCTATGGAGACCCAGTACTTC. Protein sequence: CASSQLDRGPMETQYF.

The chain is built from TRBV5-6 and TRBJ2-7; possibly TRBD1 for D (6 bases). Germline-derived CDR1 and CDR2 are SGHDT and YYEEEE. V gave up 3 bases and J gave up 5 bases, with 18 bases separating them. This CDR3 is 15 amino acids long. The CDR3 DNA is TGTGCCAGCAGCTATACCGCAGGGGTGGTAGACGAGCAGTACTTC. Protein: CASSYTAGVVDEQYF. Complete variable domain (other parts from reference TRBV5-6 and TRBJ2-7): DAGVTQSPTHLIKTRGQQVTLRCSPKSGHDTVSWYQQALGQGPQFIFQYYEEEERQRGNFPDRFSGHQFPNYSSELNVNALLLGDSALYLCASSYTAGVVDEQYFGPGTRLTVT.

V and J are TRBV19 and TRBJ1-4, with D hard to call. CDR1 and CDR2 from the germline V gene are LNHDA and SQIVND (reference sequence). Trimming took 6 bases from V and 5 from J, leaving 10 bases between them. The length of the CDR3 is 13 residues. CDR3 in amino acids: CASRDSRNEKLFF. CDR3 bases: TGTGCCAGTAGAGACTCACGAAATGAAAAACTGTTTTTT.

This clone was seen a single time. The chain combines TRBV24-1 with TRBJ2-7, with 10 bases lining up with TRBD2. CDR1 is KGHDR, CDR2 SFDVKD, per germline. The CDR3 sequence is 15 residues long. The V segment lost 3 bases and the J segment 3 bases; nucleotides outside the gene matches: 4. This CDR3 reads CATSDPSGSGYEQYF. In DNA form, the CDR3 reads TGTGCCACCAGTGATCCTAGCGGGAGTGGCTACGAGCAGTACTTC.

The chain joins TRBV9 to TRBJ2-5; 10 bases map to TRBD2. V shed 1 base, J shed 5 bases, and the junction held 8 bases outside the gene matches. Germline V gives CDR1 SGDLS, CDR2 YYNGEE. This CDR3 comprises 16 residues. The CDR3 sequence is CASSVLGTSAFETQYF. As DNA, the CDR3 is TGTGCCAGCAGCGTATTGGGGACTAGCGCTTTCGAGACCCAGTACTTC.

There are a few counts of this clone. The gene calls are TRBV9 and TRBJ1-3, with D perhaps TRBD1 (6 bases). Trimming took 3 bases from V and 1 from J, leaving 17 bases between them. Germline V gives CDR1 SGDLS, CDR2 YYNGEE. The CDR3 consists of 17 residues. CDR3 in amino acids: CASSDAPGRGSGNTIYF. In nucleotides, the CDR3 is TGTGCCAGCAGCGACGCTCCCGGCAGGGGATCTGGAAACACCATATATTTT.

The chain recombines TRBV5-5 with TRBJ1-6; TRBD1 might be the D (6 bases). V dropped 0 bases and J dropped 13 bases, with 20 bases sitting between them. This CDR3 region has 16 residues. The germline V gene encodes CDR1 SGHKS and CDR2 YYEKEE (reference sequence). The CDR3 DNA reads TGTGCCAGCAGCTTGGCTTCCCCCGGGACATCTGTTCCCCTCCACTTT. Translating it yields CASSLASPGTSVPLHF.

DNA for the CDR3: TGTGCCACCAGTGGCTCGGGGGGAGAGACCCAGTACTTC. Amino acid sequence: CATSGSGGETQYF. J is TRBJ2-5 and V is TRBV24-1; 7 positions match TRBD2. The length of the CDR3 is 13 residues. V lost 5 bases and J lost 4; bases outside the gene matches: 3. CDR1 KGHDR and CDR2 SFDVKD come from the germline V gene.

This clone was seen just once. The chain has TRBV3-1 (or the pseudogene TRBV3-2) and TRBJ2-7; TRBD2 aligns across 7 bases. CDR3 length equals 14 residues. CDR1 and CDR2 (germline): LGHDT, YNNKEL (reference sequence). After removal of 5 bases from V and 1 base from J, the junction contained 5 bases not matched to a gene. The CDR3 reads CASSRLAGSYEQYF. The CDR3 DNA follows: TGTGCCAGCAGCAGACTAGCCGGATCCTACGAGCAGTACTTC.

The J gene is TRBJ2-7, the V gene TRBV28; 7 bases line up with TRBD2. The V gene end was trimmed by 2 bases and the J gene end by 6 bases; junction bases not matched to a gene: 4. CDR3 length: 13 residues. CDR1 is MDHEN, CDR2 SYDVKM, per germline. CDR3 nucleotides: TGTGCCAGCAGTTTAGGGAGGGCTTCCGAGCAGTACTTC. Translation gives CASSLGRASEQYF.

In this sample, this clone turned up once. The V gene is TRBV5-4, the J gene TRBJ1-4; TRBD1 might be the D (5 bases). The CDR3 spans 17 residues. Germline CDR1 and CDR2: SGHNT and YYREEE (reference sequence). The germline V and J ends were trimmed by 0 bases and 3 bases, with 15 bases remaining between them. In DNA, the CDR3 is TGTGCCAGCAGCTTGGGGGGGGTTCGGGCTGCTAATGAAAAACTGTTTTTT. It codes for CASSLGGVRAANEKLFF.

This sequence joins TRBV18 and TRBJ1-5; TRBD1 is a possible D gene (6 bases). CDR1 is KGHSH and CDR2 is LQKENI in the germline V gene. V was cut by 1 base and J by 4 bases, with 11 bases left in between. The CDR3 extends over 15 amino acids. The CDR3 bases are TGTGCCAGCTCACCACTGGACAGTCCAAATCAGCCCCAGCATTTT. The encoded protein is CASSPLDSPNQPQHF. Using reference TRBV18 and TRBJ1-5 for the parts outside the CDR3, the full variable domain is NAGVMQNPRHLVRRRGQEARLRCSPMKGHSHVYWYRQLPEEGLKFMVYLQKENIIDESGMPKERFSAEFPKEGPSILRIQQVVRGDSAAYFCASSPLDSPNQPQHFGDGTRLSIL.

This chain joins TRBV9 and TRBJ1-2, with TRBD1 matching over 8 bases. This CDR3 has 14 residues. V was clipped by 4 bases and J by 6 bases; unmatched bases: 8. Germline V gene lookup returns CDR1 SGDLS and CDR2 YYNGEE. CDR3 sequence: CASSPRTGKDGYTF. CDR3 nucleotides: TGTGCCAGCAGCCCACGGACAGGGAAAGATGGCTACACCTTC.

The chain employs TRBV24-1 and TRBJ1-2; TRBD1 is a possible D gene (6 bases). CDR1 and CDR2 (germline): KGHDR, SFDVKD. This CDR3 has 15 amino acids. The V end was cut by 2 bases, the J end by 3 bases, with 12 bases between. This CDR3 reads CATSDSHDRHYGYTF. The DNA for the CDR3 is TGTGCCACCAGTGATTCCCATGACAGGCACTATGGCTACACCTTC.

The chain recombines TRBV7-2 with TRBJ2-6, with TRBD1 as a possible D gene (5 bases). The CDR3 contains 16 residues. V was cut by 5 bases and J by 2 bases, with 13 bases left in between. Germline loops: CDR1 SGHTA, CDR2 FQGNSA. CDR3 in DNA: TGTGCCAGCAGCAAGACAGCCTCGGCTGGGGCCAACGTCCTGACTTTC. Protein product: CASSKTASAGANVLTF.

This clone has only one observation. The chain combines TRBV11-2 with TRBJ1-4, with 10 bases matching TRBD1. Unmatched junction bases numbered 13, after V lost 2 bases and J lost 7 bases. The germline CDR1 and CDR2 sequences are SGHAT and FQNNGV. The CDR3 has 18 residues. CDR3 protein: CASSLSPRGQGGVEKLFF. Written as DNA, the CDR3 is TGTGCCAGCAGCTTATCCCCTCGTGGACAGGGGGGCGTTGAAAAACTGTTTTTT. Based on the CDR3 plus reference TRBV11-2 and TRBJ1-4, the full variable domain is EAGVAQSPRYKIIEKRQSVAFWCNPISGHATLYWYQQILGQGPKLLIQFQNNGVVDDSQLPKDRFSAERLKGVDSTLKIQPAKLEDSAVYLCASSLSPRGQGGVEKLFFGSGTQLSVL.

This clone was found once. This chain joins TRBV10-3 and TRBJ2-5; D remains unclear. This CDR3 has 13 amino acids. Germline V gene data show CDR1 as ENHRY and CDR2 as SYGVKD. V dropped 7 bases and J dropped 5 bases, with 14 bases sitting between them. Written as DNA, the CDR3 is TGTGCCATCAAACCAGGATCTTGGGAGACCCAGTACTTC. It specifies CAIKPGSWETQYF.

This chain links TRBV28 with TRBJ1-2; D is ambiguous. With 6 bases removed from V and 5 bases from J, the gap between germline ends came to 7 bases. Germline V gene sequence: CDR1 MDHEN, CDR2 SYDVKM. The CDR3 is 11 amino acids. The CDR3 nucleotides are TGTGCCAGCAGCCCAGCGTATGGCTACACCTTC. It codes for CASSPAYGYTF.

V usage is TRBV29-1 and J usage is TRBJ1-2, with D uncertain. The CDR3 sequence is 12 residues long. CDR1 is SQVTM and CDR2 is ANQGSEA in the germline V gene. Between the trimmed V and J ends, which lost 4 bases and 6 bases, there was a span of 12 bases. The CDR3 DNA reads as TGCAGCGTTGGGAGGTTAATGCATGGCTACACCTTC. Protein sequence: CSVGRLMHGYTF.

A few counts support this clone. This rearrangement joins TRBV5-1 to TRBJ1-1, with a tentative D call TRBD1 (6 bases). V dropped 0 bases and J dropped 1 base, with 10 bases sitting between them. This CDR3 contains 15 residues. Germline V CDR1 and CDR2: SGHRS, YFSETQ. The CDR3 reads CASSLAGTQNTEAFF. The CDR3 coding sequence is TGCGCCAGCAGCTTGGCCGGGACACAGAACACTGAAGCTTTCTTT. The full variable domain, in which reference TRBV5-1 and TRBJ1-1 provide the parts outside the CDR3, is KAGVTQTPRYLIKTRGQQVTLSCSPISGHRSVSWYQQTPGQGLQFLFEYFSETQRNKGNFPGRFSGRQFSNSRSEMNVSTLELGDSALYLCASSLAGTQNTEAFFGQGTRLTVV.